This TCR beta chain was sequenced in a study of T cell responses to AZD1222 COVID-19 vaccine. Measured with immunoSEQ multiplex PCR; TCRdb has only the in-frame clones, and not every one. Of 75,000 to 95,000 clones listed, approximately 90% are singletons. The sequence was collected from an adult who received the MenACWY meningococcal vaccine as a control. This specimen was peripheral blood, taken 28 days after the second dose of the MenACWY control vaccine.

CDR3 in amino acids: CASSVETGPQETQYF. The DNA of the CDR3 is TGTGCCAGCAGCGTAGAGACCGGGCCCCAAGAGACCCAGTACTTC. This chain links TRBV9 with TRBJ2-5; D remains ambiguous. V lost 0 bases, J lost 1 base, and 10 bases lay in between. Per germline, CDR1 SGDLS and CDR2 YYNGEE. The CDR3 length is 15 residues.